The next 29 T cell receptor beta chains were all read from a single sample in a study of human T cells and chemical hapten exposure. Time point reported: patch test 1, 2 weeks after DPC sensitization. Treatment indicated: therapeutic diphenylcyclopropenone sensitization with weekly scalp DPC. TCRdb re-analysed the RACE reads in MiXCR, keeping a single row per CDR3 protein. The sample shows 180,000 or so distinct CDR3 sequences, more than 12% of them seen only once. This specimen consisted of whole blood, obtained in connection with sensitization to the hapten diphenylcyclopropenone (DPC). The receptors were sampled from a woman between 25 and 40 years old with alopecia areata. Some clones in this sample may be carry-over from other donors' samples.

The rearrangement joins TRBV15 to TRBJ2-5; possibly TRBD1 for D (5 bases). V lost 7 bases, J lost 1 base, and 16 bases lay in between. The germline V gene has CDR1 LNHNV and CDR2 YYDKDF (reference sequence). This CDR3 has 15 residues. As DNA, the CDR3 is TGTGCCACCACCTCCGTGCAGGGTCGCCAAGAGACCCAGTACTTC. Encoded protein: CATTSVQGRQETQYF.

This clonotype occurred a few times. V is TRBV6-5 and J is TRBJ2-3; D not resolved. Germline V lookup: CDR1 MNHEY, CDR2 SVGAGI. The CDR3 contains 18 residues. V lost 0 bases and J lost 2, with 18 bases in between. CDR3 region: CASSYSIPTSHNTDTQYF. The CDR3 coding sequence is TGTGCCAGCAGTTACTCGATCCCCACGTCGCATAACACAGATACGCAGTATTTT.

This clonotype was detected a few times. The J gene is TRBJ2-1, the V gene TRBV5-1, with 7 bases aligning to TRBD1. This CDR3 comprises 15 residues. V gave up 4 bases and J gave up 6 bases; unmatched junction bases: 10. Germline CDR1 reads SGHRS; CDR2 reads YFSETQ. Here the CDR3 reads CASSPRQGIINEQFF. In DNA form, the CDR3 reads TGCGCCAGCAGCCCGCGACAGGGAATTATCAATGAGCAGTTCTTC.

This clonotype was found a few times. The chain has TRBV20-1 and TRBJ1-1; tentatively, D is TRBD1 (5 bases). This CDR3 is built from 12 residues. Deletions cut 6 bases from V and 4 bases from J, with 12 bases between. Germline CDR1 DFQATT, CDR2 SNEGSKA (reference sequence). CDR3 region: CSATRVSTEAFF. The CDR3 nucleotides read TGCAGTGCCACCAGGGTTTCCACTGAAGCTTTCTTT.

The chain carries TRBV4-1 and TRBJ1-6; 7 positions agree with TRBD1. This CDR3 has 17 amino acids. The V gene's germline CDR1 is MGHRA and CDR2 YSYEKL. The V segment lost 0 bases and the J segment 1 base; nucleotides outside the gene matches: 3. DNA of the CDR3: TGCGCCAGCAGCCAAGAAGGCAGGGGGTCCTATAATTCACCCCTCCACTTT. Translated: CASSQEGRGSYNSPLHF.

This clonotype was seen many times. The CDR3 DNA follows: TGTGCCAGCAGCCGTAGCAGGTTCGGAGATACGCAGTATTTT. Translating gives CASSRSRFGDTQYF. The V call is TRBV4-2, the J call TRBJ2-3; unclear D gene. The germline gives CDR1 LGHNA, CDR2 YNFKEQ. With 4 bases removed from V and 5 bases from J, the gap between germline ends came to 13 bases. This CDR3 spans 14 amino acids.

The rearrangement uses TRBV9 and TRBJ2-2; the D is unclear. V was clipped by 1 base and J by 6 bases, with 4 bases between them. The CDR3 covers 12 residues. CDR1 and CDR2 (germline): SGDLS, YYNGEE. CDR3 loop: CASSVSPGELFF. CDR3 nucleotides: TGTGCCAGCAGCGTAAGTCCCGGGGAGCTGTTTTTT.

In DNA, the CDR3 is TGTGCCAGCAGCTTAAATTCAGGGGGCACAGATACGCAGTATTTT. Residues: CASSLNSGGTDTQYF. This chain links TRBV7-9 with TRBJ2-3; the D gene is possibly TRBD1 (6 bases). This CDR3 comprises 15 residues. The germline CDR1 and CDR2 sequences are SEHNR and FQNEAQ (reference sequence). The ends were cut back, 2 bases at V and 1 base at J, with 10 bases in the middle.

The chain has TRBV7-2 and TRBJ1-2; TRBD1 might be the D (5 bases). The CDR3 loop spans 13 amino acids. Germline CDR1 reads SGHTA; CDR2 reads FQGNSA. Between the trimmed V and J ends, which lost 4 bases and 6 bases, there was a span of 12 bases. The CDR3 coding sequence is TGTGCCAGCAGCTCCAGACAGCGCCATGGCTACACCTTC. Translation: CASSSRQRHGYTF.

The chain couples TRBV7-2 to TRBJ2-2; 9 nucleotides match TRBD1. The ends lost 5 bases at V and 6 bases at J; junction bases unmatched: 7. Germline values: CDR1 SGHTA, CDR2 FQGNSA. The CDR3 runs 15 residues. The CDR3 DNA is TGTGCCAGCAGCCCATGGACAGGGGCGGCCGGGGAGCTGTTTTTT. It translates to CASSPWTGAAGELFF.

V gene TRBV7-9 combines with J gene TRBJ2-7, with unresolved D. There are 13 residues in the CDR3. V was pared by 0 bases and J by 5 bases, with 8 bases between. Germline values: CDR1 SEHNR, CDR2 FQNEAQ (reference sequence). CDR3 amino acids: CASSLAGTDEQYF. CDR3 nucleotides: TGTGCCAGCAGCTTAGCAGGAACGGACGAGCAGTACTTC.

This clonotype has a handful of counts. This chain joins TRBV5-1 and TRBJ1-6, with D unclear. CDR1 is SGHRS, CDR2 YFSETQ, per germline. The CDR3 runs 14 residues. V was cut by 4 bases and J by 10 bases, with 15 bases left in between. The CDR3 loop reads CASSPAAFRSPLHF. The CDR3 coding sequence is TGCGCCAGCAGCCCGGCGGCCTTCAGGTCACCCCTCCACTTT.

This clonotype turned up a few times. The gene calls are TRBV7-2 and TRBJ2-7; possibly TRBD1 for D (5 bases). The CDR3 is 14 amino acids. V dropped 1 base and J dropped 5 bases, with 12 bases sitting between them. From germline, CDR1 is SGHTA and CDR2 FQGNSA. Here the CDR3 reads CASSLGGALNEQYF. The CDR3 DNA reads as TGTGCCAGCAGCTTAGGTGGGGCCTTAAACGAGCAGTACTTC. Full variable domain (outside the CDR3, taken from reference TRBV7-2 and TRBJ2-7): GAGVSQSPSNKVTEKGKDVELRCDPISGHTALYWYRQSLGQGLEFLIYFQGNSAPDKSGLPSDRFSAERTGGSVSTLTIQRTQQEDSAVYLCASSLGGALNEQYFGPGTRLTVT.

V and J are TRBV7-2 and TRBJ2-2; D ambiguous. Germline assignment: CDR1 SGHTA and CDR2 FQGNSA. V shed 8 bases and J shed 7 bases, with 8 bases lying between them. The CDR3 contains 11 residues. CDR3 coding DNA: TGTGCCAGCGGGGTCCGCGGGGAGCTGTTTTTT. Its translation is CASGVRGELFF.

The chain combines TRBV2 with TRBJ2-7; D not resolved. Per the germline V gene, CDR1 is SNHLY and CDR2 is FYNNEI. Trimming removed 2 bases at V and 3 bases at J, with 14 bases between. The CDR3 is made up of 15 amino acids. The CDR3 DNA follows: TGTGCCAGCAGTGAAACTCTTTACAGAGACTACGAGCAGTACTTC. It encodes CASSETLYRDYEQYF.

The sample holds many counts of this clonotype. The chain links TRBV14 to TRBJ2-7, with TRBD1 matching over 7 bases. The CDR3 sequence is 16 residues long. The germline V gene encodes CDR1 SGHDN and CDR2 FVKESK. Trimming removed 1 base from V and 2 bases from J; junction bases left unmatched: 8. In DNA form, the CDR3 reads TGTGCCAGCAGCCAAGCCCCACGGACAGGAACCTACGAGCAGTACTTC. Its translation is CASSQAPRTGTYEQYF.

The chain uses TRBV27 and TRBJ2-7; a possible D gene is TRBD1 (6 bases). Between the trimmed V and J ends, which lost 5 bases and 4 bases, there was a span of 12 bases. The CDR3 runs to 13 residues. Germline CDR1 reads MNHEY; CDR2 reads SMNVEV (reference sequence). This CDR3 is CASSTPQGYEQYF. CDR3 bases: TGTGCCAGCAGTACCCCACAGGGATACGAGCAGTACTTC.

This clonotype was seen many times. This rearrangement joins TRBV7-9 to TRBJ2-1; 7 bases map to TRBD2. Germline lookup yields CDR1 SEHNR and CDR2 FQNEAQ (reference sequence). J was trimmed by 0 bases and V by 5 bases; bases with no gene match: 4. The CDR3 has 15 amino acids. The CDR3 sequence: CASSERGSSYNEQFF. CDR3 sequence (DNA): TGTGCCAGCAGCGAGCGGGGAAGCTCCTACAATGAGCAGTTCTTC.

The V call is TRBV4-3, the J call TRBJ2-6; D is undetermined. Trimming left V 4 bases short and J 2 bases short, with 18 bases between. The CDR3 runs 18 residues. Germline CDR1 is LGHNA and CDR2 is YSLEER. The CDR3 reads CASSPPPGQVTGANVLTF. In nucleotides, the CDR3 is TGCGCCAGCAGCCCCCCGCCAGGTCAAGTTACTGGGGCCAACGTCCTGACTTTC.

This clonotype was counted many times. The V call is TRBV11-2, the J call TRBJ2-7; TRBD2 might be the D (6 bases). The ends were cut back, 3 bases at V and 3 bases at J, with 9 bases in the middle. This CDR3 is 13 amino acids long. Germline V CDR1 and CDR2: SGHAT, FQNNGV. The CDR3 DNA is TGTGCCAGCAGCTTGGACTATTTCTACGAGCAGTACTTC. Translated: CASSLDYFYEQYF.

This clonotype was counted ten times or more. The V call is TRBV2, the J call TRBJ1-1; 9 bases are a match to TRBD1. Germline-derived CDR1 and CDR2 are SNHLY and FYNNEI. V was pared by 5 bases and J by 5 bases, with 3 bases of the junction left unmatched. The CDR3 consists of 13 residues. In DNA, the CDR3 is TGTGCCAGCAGTAGGGACAGGGCTACTGAAGCTTTCTTT. Translation gives CASSRDRATEAFF.

V usage is TRBV2 and J usage is TRBJ2-5; D is undetermined. The V gene lost 5 bases and the J gene lost 4 bases, with 5 bases spanning the gap. The length of the CDR3 is 11 residues. The germline V gene has CDR1 SNHLY and CDR2 FYNNEI. CDR3 coding DNA: TGTGCCAGCAGTTACTCAGAGACCCAGTACTTC. Translation: CASSYSETQYF.

There are a few counts of this clonotype. The chain links TRBV29-1 to TRBJ2-5; D possibly corresponds to TRBD2 (6 bases). Trimming cost V 7 bases and J 5 bases, with 14 bases left between them. This CDR3 has 12 residues. Germline-derived CDR1 and CDR2 are SQVTM and ANQGSEA. CDR3: CSARTILETQYF. The CDR3 nucleotides are TGCAGCGCTCGGACTATTCTGGAGACCCAGTACTTC.

The rearrangement links TRBV7-9 to TRBJ2-7; no clear D. There are 13 residues in the CDR3. Trimming left V 2 bases short and J 6 bases short, with 11 bases between. Per germline, CDR1 SEHNR and CDR2 FQNEAQ (reference sequence). The CDR3 nucleotides read TGTGCCAGCAGCTTATATTCGGTTCCCGAGCAGTACTTC. The encoded protein is CASSLYSVPEQYF. Using reference TRBV7-9 and TRBJ2-7 for the parts outside the CDR3, the full variable domain is DTGVSQNPRHKITKRGQNVTFRCDPISEHNRLYWYRQTLGQGPEFLTYFQNEAQLEKSRLLSDRFSAERPKGSFSTLEIQRTEQGDSAMYLCASSLYSVPEQYFGPGTRLTVT.

This clonotype was counted only a few times. V gene TRBV5-4 combines with J gene TRBJ2-2; no definite D call. Trimming stripped 1 base from V and 5 bases from J, with 15 bases between. The germline V gene has CDR1 SGHNT and CDR2 YYREEE (reference sequence). This CDR3 is 16 amino acids long. CDR3 region: CASSLSSPTITGELFF. The CDR3 DNA reads as TGTGCCAGCAGCTTGTCTAGTCCTACTATTACCGGGGAGCTGTTTTTT.

This clonotype was recorded at least ten times. This chain uses TRBV12-3 or TRBV12-4 with TRBJ1-1, with a tentative D call TRBD1 (5 bases). The length of the CDR3 is 13 residues. The V and J ends lost 2 bases and 1 base respectively, with 5 bases between them. The CDR3 sequence is CASSLQGNTEAFF. Here the CDR3 DNA reads TGTGCCAGCAGTTTACAGGGGAACACTGAAGCTTTCTTT.

The chain is built from TRBV29-1 and TRBJ1-1; weak D call: TRBD1 (5 bases). This CDR3 comprises 10 residues. Germline V gene lookup returns CDR1 SQVTM and CDR2 ANQGSEA. V was shortened by 4 bases and J by 11 bases, with 11 bases between the two germline ends. CDR3 coding DNA: TGCAGCGTTGTGGAGGGACGGGCTTTCTTT. This encodes CSVVEGRAFF.

This clonotype was counted a few times. The V gene is TRBV29-1, the J gene TRBJ2-6; 8 nucleotides match TRBD1. Trimming at V came to 7 bases and at J to 0 bases, leaving 8 bases not matched to a gene. The CDR3 is 16 amino acids. The germline CDR1 and CDR2 sequences are SQVTM and ANQGSEA. CDR3 loop: CSALDRARSGANVLTF. The CDR3 nucleotides read TGCAGCGCCCTGGACAGGGCCCGCTCTGGGGCCAACGTCCTGACTTTC. Together with reference TRBV29-1 and TRBJ2-6, the CDR3 gives the full variable domain: SAVISQKPSRDICQRGTSLTIQCQVDSQVTMMFWYRQQPGQSLTLIATANQGSEATYESGFVIDKFPISRPNLTFSTLTVSNMSPEDSSIYLCSALDRARSGANVLTFGAGSRLTVL.

This clonotype was picked up a small number of times. The chain joins TRBV7-8 to TRBJ2-7; the D gene is possibly TRBD1 (5 bases). The V and J ends lost 1 base and 1 base respectively, with 11 bases between them. This CDR3 has 15 amino acids. CDR1 and CDR2 from the germline V gene are SGHVS and FQNEAQ. DNA of the CDR3: TGTGCCAGCAGCTTAGGTACAGGAACATCCTACGAGCAGTACTTC. This gives the protein CASSLGTGTSYEQYF.